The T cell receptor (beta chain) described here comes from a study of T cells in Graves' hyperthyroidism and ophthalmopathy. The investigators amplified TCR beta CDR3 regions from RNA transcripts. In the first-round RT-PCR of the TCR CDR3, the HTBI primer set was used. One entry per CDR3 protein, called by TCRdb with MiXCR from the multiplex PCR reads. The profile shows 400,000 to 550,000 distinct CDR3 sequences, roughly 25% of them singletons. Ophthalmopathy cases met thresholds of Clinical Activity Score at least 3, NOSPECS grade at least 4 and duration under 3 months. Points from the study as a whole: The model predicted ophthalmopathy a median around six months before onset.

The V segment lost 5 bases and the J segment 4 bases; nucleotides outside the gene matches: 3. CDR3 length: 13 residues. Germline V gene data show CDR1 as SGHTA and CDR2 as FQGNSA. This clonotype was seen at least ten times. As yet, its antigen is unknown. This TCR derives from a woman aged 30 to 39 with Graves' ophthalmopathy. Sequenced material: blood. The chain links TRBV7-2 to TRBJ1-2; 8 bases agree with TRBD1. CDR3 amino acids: CASSPDRAYGYTF. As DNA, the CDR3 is TGTGCCAGCAGCCCGGACAGGGCCTATGGCTACACCTTC.